This T cell receptor (beta chain) was captured by sequencing in a study of vaccination effects on CD4 cells after COVID-19. At the level of the study: Samples were taken post-vaccine, and their median timing was 72 days after the second dose.

A remark on this clone: No antigen is known for it.

ViraFEST expansion of antigen-specific CD4+ T cells with viral peptide pools preceded sequencing. When more than 9 days of culture had elapsed, CD4+ T cells were isolated. The participants, recipients of two vaccine doses, got either BNT162b2 or mRNA-1273. Absence of prior SARS-CoV-2 infection characterized the vaccine recipients, who showed negative nucleocapsid antibodies. Researchers reported culturing 2.1 million or so PBMC in each well, adding 9 to 10 IU/ml IL-2 and approximately 10 ug/ml peptides. Cells had half their medium changed to IL-2 medium on days 3 and 7. TCRdb keeps only in-frame clones here, not all; method: immunoSEQ multiplex PCR. The repertoire holds tens of thousands of clones, with around two thirds as singletons. The V gene's germline CDR1 is SGHRS and CDR2 YFSETQ. V gave up 6 bases and J gave up 7 bases, with 16 bases separating them. CDR3 length equals 13 residues.

The sample consisted of CD4+ T cells from PBMCs cultured with HCoV-229E spike peptides, taken after COVID-19 vaccination. The clonotype comes from a human donor who received a COVID-19 vaccine. The rearrangement uses TRBV5-1 and TRBJ2-5; D could derive from TRBD1 or TRBD2 (6 bases each). DNA of the CDR3: TGCGCCAGCACCGTGGAGGGGGTAGGGACCCAGTACTTC. As protein: CASTVEGVGTQYF.